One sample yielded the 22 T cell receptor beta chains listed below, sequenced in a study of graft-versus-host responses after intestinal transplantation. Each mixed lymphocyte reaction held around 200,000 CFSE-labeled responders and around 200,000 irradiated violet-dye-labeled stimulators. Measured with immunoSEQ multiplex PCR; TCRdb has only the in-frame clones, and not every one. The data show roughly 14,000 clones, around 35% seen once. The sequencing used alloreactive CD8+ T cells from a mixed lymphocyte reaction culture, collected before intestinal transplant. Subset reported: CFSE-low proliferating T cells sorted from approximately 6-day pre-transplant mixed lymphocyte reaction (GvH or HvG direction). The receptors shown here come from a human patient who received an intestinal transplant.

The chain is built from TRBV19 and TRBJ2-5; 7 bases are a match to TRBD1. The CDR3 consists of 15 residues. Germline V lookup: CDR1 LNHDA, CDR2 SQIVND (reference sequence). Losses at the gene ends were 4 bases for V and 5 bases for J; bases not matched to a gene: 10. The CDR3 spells CASSTGTVGRETQYF. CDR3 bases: TGTGCCAGTAGTACGGGGACAGTAGGTAGGGAGACCCAGTACTTC.

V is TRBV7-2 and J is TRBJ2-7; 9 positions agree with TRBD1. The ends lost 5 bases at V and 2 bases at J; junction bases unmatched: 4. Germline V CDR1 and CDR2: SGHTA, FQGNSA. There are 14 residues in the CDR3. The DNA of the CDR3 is TGTGCCAGCAGCGCTTGGACAGGGGCCTACGAGCAGTACTTC. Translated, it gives CASSAWTGAYEQYF.

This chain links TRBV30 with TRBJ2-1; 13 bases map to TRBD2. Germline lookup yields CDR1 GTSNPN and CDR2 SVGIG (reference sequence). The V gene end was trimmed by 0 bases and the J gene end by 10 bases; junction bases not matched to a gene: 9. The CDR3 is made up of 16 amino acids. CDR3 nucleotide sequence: TGTGCCTGGAGTGTAACTAGCGGGGGGGCCCTCGGGGAGCAGTTCTTC. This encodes CAWSVTSGGALGEQFF.

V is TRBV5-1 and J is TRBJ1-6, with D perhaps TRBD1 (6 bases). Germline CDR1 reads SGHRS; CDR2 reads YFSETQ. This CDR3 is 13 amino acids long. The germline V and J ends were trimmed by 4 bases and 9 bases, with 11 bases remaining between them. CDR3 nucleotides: TGCGCCAGCAGCACCCAAGGGGGTTCACCCCTCCACTTT. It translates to CASSTQGGSPLHF.

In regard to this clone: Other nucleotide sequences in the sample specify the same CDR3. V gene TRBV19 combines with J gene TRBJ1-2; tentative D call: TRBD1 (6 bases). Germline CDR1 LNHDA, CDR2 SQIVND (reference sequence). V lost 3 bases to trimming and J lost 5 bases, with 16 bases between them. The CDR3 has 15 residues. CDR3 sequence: CASSMRQGPGYGYTF. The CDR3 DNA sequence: TGTGCCAGTAGTATGCGGCAGGGGCCAGGTTATGGCTACACCTTC.

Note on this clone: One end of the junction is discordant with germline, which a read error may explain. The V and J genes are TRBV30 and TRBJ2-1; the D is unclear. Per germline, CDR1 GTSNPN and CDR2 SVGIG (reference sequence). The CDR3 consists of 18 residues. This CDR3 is CACSGSLAPPLIGNEQFF. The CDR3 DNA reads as TGTGCCTGTAGTGGTTCTTTGGCCCCCCCACTGATCGGGAATGAGCAGTTCTTC. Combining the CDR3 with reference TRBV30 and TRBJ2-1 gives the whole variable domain SQTIHQWPATLVQPVGSPLSLECTVEGTSNPNLYWYRQAAGRGLQLLFYSVGIGQISSEVPQNLSASRPQDRQFILSSKKLLLSDSGFYLCACSGSLAPPLIGNEQFFGPGTRLTVL.

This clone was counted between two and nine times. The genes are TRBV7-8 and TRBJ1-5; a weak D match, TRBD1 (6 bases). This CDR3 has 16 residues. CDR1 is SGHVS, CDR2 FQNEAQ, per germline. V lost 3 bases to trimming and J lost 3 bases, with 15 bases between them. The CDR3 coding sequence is TGTGCCAGCAGCTTGTCTGCGGGGGCTCCCAATCAGCCCCAGCATTTT. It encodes CASSLSAGAPNQPQHF.

The CDR3 spells CASSSSGTGISSYNEQFF. The CDR3 bases are TGTGCCAGCAGCTCCTCCGGGACAGGGATAAGCTCCTACAATGAGCAGTTCTTC. The chain carries TRBV13 and TRBJ2-1; 9 nucleotides align to TRBD1. Trimming took 4 bases from V and 0 from J; bases not matched to a gene: 10. CDR3 length: 18 residues. Germline CDR1 PRHDT, CDR2 FYEKMQ (reference sequence).

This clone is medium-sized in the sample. In DNA form, the CDR3 reads TGTGCCAGCAGTGAAGACAGCATGAACACTGAAGCTTTCTTT. It is translated as CASSEDSMNTEAFF. The V call is TRBV2, the J call TRBJ1-1; D not certain. CDR1 and CDR2 (germline): SNHLY, FYNNEI. Trimming left V 1 base short and J 0 bases short, with 6 bases between. The CDR3 is 14 residues long. The full variable domain, its missing parts supplied by reference TRBV2 and TRBJ1-1, is EPEVTQTPSHQVTQMGQEVILRCVPISNHLYFYWYRQILGQKVEFLVSFYNNEISEKSEIFDDQFSVERPDGSNFTLKIRSTKLEDSAMYFCASSEDSMNTEAFFGQGTRLTVV.

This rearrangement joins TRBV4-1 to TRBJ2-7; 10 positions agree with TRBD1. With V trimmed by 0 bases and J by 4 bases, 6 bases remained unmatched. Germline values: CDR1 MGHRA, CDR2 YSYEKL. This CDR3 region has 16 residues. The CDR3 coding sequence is TGCGCCAGCAGCCAAGATCAGGGGACAGGGGTGTACGAGCAGTACTTC. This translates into CASSQDQGTGVYEQYF.

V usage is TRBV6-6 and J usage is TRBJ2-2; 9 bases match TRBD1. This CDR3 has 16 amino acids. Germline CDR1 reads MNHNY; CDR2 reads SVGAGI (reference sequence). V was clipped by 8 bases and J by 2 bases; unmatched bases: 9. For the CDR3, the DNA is TGTGCCAGCCTAGGAACGGACAGGGGAAACACCGGGGAGCTGTTTTTT. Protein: CASLGTDRGNTGELFF.

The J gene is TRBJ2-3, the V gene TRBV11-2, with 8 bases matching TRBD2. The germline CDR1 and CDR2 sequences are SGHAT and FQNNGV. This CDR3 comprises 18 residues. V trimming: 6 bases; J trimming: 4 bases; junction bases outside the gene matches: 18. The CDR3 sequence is CASRGSGGPPISPDTQYF. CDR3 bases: TGTGCCAGCAGAGGCAGCGGGGGCCCTCCCATTAGCCCAGATACGCAGTATTTT.

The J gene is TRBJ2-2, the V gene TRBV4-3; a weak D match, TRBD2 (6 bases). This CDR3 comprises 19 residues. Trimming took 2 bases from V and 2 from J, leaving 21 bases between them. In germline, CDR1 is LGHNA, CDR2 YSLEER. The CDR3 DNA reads TGCGCCAGCAGCCAACATCGCAAAGTCGGGACTCTCAACACCGGGGAGCTGTTTTTT. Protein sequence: CASSQHRKVGTLNTGELFF.

CDR3 residues: CASSISAASYEQYF. CDR3 nucleotide sequence: TGTGCCAGTAGTATATCGGCGGCATCCTACGAGCAGTACTTC. This chain connects TRBV19 to TRBJ2-7; D uncertain. The germline V gene has CDR1 LNHDA and CDR2 SQIVND (reference sequence). CDR3 length: 14 residues. V lost 2 bases, J lost 1 base, and 9 bases lay in between.

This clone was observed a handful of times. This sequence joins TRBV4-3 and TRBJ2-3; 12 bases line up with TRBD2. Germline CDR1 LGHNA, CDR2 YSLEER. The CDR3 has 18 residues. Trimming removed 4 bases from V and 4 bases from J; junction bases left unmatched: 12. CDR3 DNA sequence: TGCGCCAGCAGCCCCCGAACCGCTAGCGGGGGGGCCTCAGATACGCAGTATTTT. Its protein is CASSPRTASGGASDTQYF.

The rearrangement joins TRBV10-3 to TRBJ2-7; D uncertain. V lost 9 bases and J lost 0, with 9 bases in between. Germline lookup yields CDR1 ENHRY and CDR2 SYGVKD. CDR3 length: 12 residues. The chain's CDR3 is CAIGNYSYEQYF. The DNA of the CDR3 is TGTGCCATTGGCAACTACTCCTACGAGCAGTACTTC.

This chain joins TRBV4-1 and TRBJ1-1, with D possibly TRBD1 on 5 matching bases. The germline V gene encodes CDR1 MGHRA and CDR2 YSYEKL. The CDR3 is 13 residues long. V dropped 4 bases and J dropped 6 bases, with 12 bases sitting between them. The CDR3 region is CASSPLTGPEAFF. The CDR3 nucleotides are TGCGCCAGCAGCCCCCTAACAGGTCCTGAAGCTTTCTTT.

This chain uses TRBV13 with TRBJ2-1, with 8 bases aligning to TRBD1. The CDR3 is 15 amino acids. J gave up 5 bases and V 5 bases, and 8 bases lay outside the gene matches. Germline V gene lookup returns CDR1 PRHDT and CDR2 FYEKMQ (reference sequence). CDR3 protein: CASSRRLTGDNEQFF. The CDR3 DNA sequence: TGTGCCAGCAGCCGCCGCCTGACAGGGGACAATGAGCAGTTCTTC.

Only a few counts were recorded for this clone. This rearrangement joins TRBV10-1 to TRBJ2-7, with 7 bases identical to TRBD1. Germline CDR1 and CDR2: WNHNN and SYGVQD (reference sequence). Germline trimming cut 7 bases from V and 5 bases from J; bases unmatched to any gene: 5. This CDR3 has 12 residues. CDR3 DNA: TGCGCCAGCAATTCCCAGGGGGACGAGCAGTACTTC. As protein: CASNSQGDEQYF.

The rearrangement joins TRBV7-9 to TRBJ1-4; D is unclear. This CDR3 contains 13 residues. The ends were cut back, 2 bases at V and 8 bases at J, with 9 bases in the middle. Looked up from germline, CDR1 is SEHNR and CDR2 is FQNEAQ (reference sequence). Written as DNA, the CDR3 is TGTGCCAGCAGCTTAACAGTTCCCGAAAAACTGTTTTTT. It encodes CASSLTVPEKLFF.

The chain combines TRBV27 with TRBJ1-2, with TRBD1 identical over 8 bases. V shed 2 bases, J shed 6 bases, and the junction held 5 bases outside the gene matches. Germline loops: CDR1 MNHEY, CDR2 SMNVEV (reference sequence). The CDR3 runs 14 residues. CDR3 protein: CASSLIAGGDGYTF. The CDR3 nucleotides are TGTGCCAGCAGTTTAATTGCAGGGGGCGATGGCTACACCTTC.

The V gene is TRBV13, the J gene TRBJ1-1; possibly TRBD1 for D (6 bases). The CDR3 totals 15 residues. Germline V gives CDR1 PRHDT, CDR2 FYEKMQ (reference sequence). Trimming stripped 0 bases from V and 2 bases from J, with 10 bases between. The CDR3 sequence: CASSLGPGTNTEAFF. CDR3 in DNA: TGTGCCAGCAGCTTAGGCCCAGGGACAAACACTGAAGCTTTCTTT.